The 15 T cell receptor beta chains reported below all come from one sample, sequenced in a study of T cell responses to AZD1222 COVID-19 vaccine. The method was immunoSEQ multiplex PCR; TCRdb's version includes in-frame clones alone and lacks a portion of them. Among about 140,000 clones listed, roughly 90% were seen once. The input for sequencing was peripheral blood, taken on day 0 of AZD1222 vaccination. These receptor sequences come from an adult in good health.

This chain links TRBV28 with TRBJ1-4, with no clear D. This CDR3 is built from 14 residues. Germline CDR1 reads MDHEN; CDR2 reads SYDVKM. The V end was cut by 6 bases, the J end by 7 bases, with 15 bases between. The CDR3: CASRTPGSGEKLFF. In DNA form, the CDR3 reads TGTGCCAGCAGGACCCCGGGCTCGGGTGAAAAACTGTTTTTT.

CDR3 nucleotides: TGTGCCAGCAGTAAGATTGGAGCCAGGGGTCAGCCCCAGCATTTT. Protein product: CASSKIGARGQPQHF. This chain connects TRBV6-4 to TRBJ1-5; weak D call: TRBD1 (6 bases). The germline V gene encodes CDR1 MRHNA and CDR2 SNTAGT. CDR3 length: 15 amino acids. Trimming removed 5 bases from V and 6 bases from J, with 17 bases in between.

The chain is built from TRBV18 and TRBJ1-5, with D perhaps TRBD1 (6 bases). Germline V gene lookup returns CDR1 KGHSH and CDR2 LQKENI. Trimming took 3 bases from V and 5 from J, leaving 11 bases between them. The CDR3 has 14 amino acids. CDR3 coding DNA: TGTGCCAGCTCACCGCAGGGGCAGTATCAGCCCCAGCATTTT. Translating it yields CASSPQGQYQPQHF.

The chain recombines TRBV6-5 with TRBJ1-4; the match to TRBD1 covers 9 bases. V shed 7 bases and J 6 bases; nucleotides not matched to a gene: 6. Germline lookup yields CDR1 MNHEY and CDR2 SVGAGI. This CDR3 region has 14 residues. For the CDR3, the DNA is TGTGCCAGCACCTCCGGGACAGGGTATGAAAAACTGTTTTTT. This sequence encodes CASTSGTGYEKLFF.

The chain joins TRBV11-3 to TRBJ2-3; the match to TRBD1 covers 8 bases. The CDR3 length is 14 residues. Germline values: CDR1 SGHNT, CDR2 YENEEA. Trimming took 5 bases from V and 7 from J; bases not matched to a gene: 8. The CDR3 reads CASSPGQDINTQYF. The CDR3 DNA follows: TGTGCCAGCAGCCCGGGACAGGACATAAATACGCAGTATTTT.

The sample holds one count of this clone. The rearrangement joins TRBV24-1 to TRBJ2-3; 7 positions match TRBD2. V gave up 3 bases and J gave up 4 bases; unmatched junction bases: 9. There are 16 residues in the CDR3. Germline CDR1 is KGHDR and CDR2 is SFDVKD. The CDR3 loop reads CATSDPLRGGADTQYF. In DNA, the CDR3 is TGTGCCACCAGTGATCCCCTCCGGGGAGGGGCAGATACGCAGTATTTT.

The chain uses TRBV2 and TRBJ1-4; no clear D gene. Trimming stripped 5 bases from V and 2 bases from J, with 12 bases between. CDR1 is SNHLY, CDR2 FYNNEI, per germline. The CDR3 is made up of 15 amino acids. In DNA, the CDR3 is TGTGCCAGCAGTTCCCAGAGGTTGACTAATGAAAAACTGTTTTTT. Amino acids: CASSSQRLTNEKLFF.

The chain combines TRBV7-3 with TRBJ2-7; 8 bases line up with TRBD2. This CDR3 region has 14 residues. The trim removed 3 bases at V and 7 bases at J, leaving 8 bases unmatched. Looked up from germline, CDR1 is SGHTA and CDR2 is FQGTGA. CDR3 protein: CASSFPGGAPEQYF. CDR3 DNA sequence: TGTGCCAGCAGCTTCCCCGGGGGGGCGCCTGAGCAGTACTTC.

The rearrangement joins TRBV10-3 to TRBJ2-7, with 9 bases identical to TRBD1. Per the germline V gene, CDR1 is ENHRY and CDR2 is SYGVKD. V trimming: 4 bases; J trimming: 6 bases; junction bases outside the gene matches: 1. This CDR3 is built from 12 residues. The CDR3 reads CAISGGQGEQYF. In nucleotides, the CDR3 is TGTGCCATCAGTGGGGGACAGGGCGAGCAGTACTTC.

CDR3 in DNA: TGTGCCAGCAGCTTTCGGGACAGTAATCAGCCCCAGCATTTT. This translates into CASSFRDSNQPQHF. V is TRBV7-2 and J is TRBJ1-5; 7 nucleotides align to TRBD1. The CDR3 is 14 amino acids. Germline V gene sequence: CDR1 SGHTA, CDR2 FQGNSA. V lost 3 bases to trimming and J lost 4 bases; unmatched junction nucleotides: 3.

The chain has TRBV25-1 and TRBJ2-7; D is ambiguous. CDR1 MGHDK and CDR2 SYGVNS come from the germline V gene. V lost 3 bases and J lost 13, with 16 bases in between. The CDR3 has 12 residues. The CDR3 nucleotides read TGTGCCAGCAGTGATTCCCGCAGAAGCAAATACTTC. The encoded protein is CASSDSRRSKYF.

V gene TRBV18 combines with J gene TRBJ1-2; 7 bases agree with TRBD1. V dropped 2 bases and J dropped 6; count of bases not matched to a gene: 3. Germline loops: CDR1 KGHSH, CDR2 LQKENI. The CDR3 consists of 13 residues. CDR3 sequence: CASSPGGGDGYTF. The DNA of the CDR3 is TGTGCCAGCTCACCAGGAGGGGGCGATGGCTACACCTTC.

CDR3 bases: TGTGCCAGCAGCCTCCCGGGAAGTCCCGCGGTCGAGCAGTACTTC. Its translation: CASSLPGSPAVEQYF. The rearrangement uses TRBV7-9 and TRBJ2-7; possibly TRBD2 for D (5 bases). Per germline, CDR1 SEHNR and CDR2 FQNEAQ (reference sequence). Trimming took 5 bases from V and 6 from J, leaving 20 bases between them. The CDR3 length is 15 residues.

The chain is built from TRBV30 and TRBJ2-2; perhaps TRBD1 as D (6 bases). Trimming shortened V by 5 bases and J by 6 bases, and 13 bases separated the two germline ends. The length of the CDR3 is 13 residues. Germline V gene sequence: CDR1 GTSNPN, CDR2 SVGIG (reference sequence). CDR3 residues: CAWLQGVAGELFF. The CDR3 DNA is TGTGCCTGGCTACAGGGAGTCGCCGGGGAGCTGTTTTTT.

The rearrangement links TRBV29-1 to TRBJ1-1; 8 nucleotides line up with TRBD1. The CDR3 loop spans 11 amino acids. V gave up 6 bases and J gave up 7 bases; unmatched junction bases: 4. CDR1 and CDR2 from the germline V gene are SQVTM and ANQGSEA. CDR3 sequence (DNA): TGCAGCGTGGACAGGGCTAATGAAGCTTTCTTT. Translation gives CSVDRANEAFF. Supplemented by reference TRBV29-1 and TRBJ1-1, the full variable domain reads SAVISQKPSRDICQRGTSLTIQCQVDSQVTMMFWYRQQPGQSLTLIATANQGSEATYESGFVIDKFPISRPNLTFSTLTVSNMSPEDSSIYLCSVDRANEAFFGQGTRLTVV.